The 7 T cell receptor beta chains listed next were all sequenced from one sample in a study of T-cell memory formation after mild COVID-19. TCRdb used MiXCR to reprocess the 5' RACE reads, holding one entry per CDR3 protein. The profile covers 210,000 or so distinct CDR3 sequences, with about a sixth appearing a single time and roughly 2.4% taken by the ten largest. The sequenced sample consisted of PBMCs or a T cell subset sorted from them (not recorded which). Receptor source: an adult woman who had mild COVID-19 (a few samples of this study predate the infection). Cell type and time point are not known.

This sequence joins TRBV9 and TRBJ2-4; possible D gene TRBD2, 5 bases. CDR1 and CDR2 from the germline V gene are SGDLS and YYNGEE. V lost 2 bases, J lost 3 bases, and 6 bases lay in between. The CDR3 contains 13 residues. CDR3 amino acids: CASSVGDKNIQYF. For the CDR3, the DNA is TGTGCCAGCAGCGTCGGGGACAAAAACATTCAGTACTTC.

This clonotype was recorded at least ten times. The rearrangement joins TRBV24-1 to TRBJ2-1, with TRBD2 identical over 8 bases. The germline V gene encodes CDR1 KGHDR and CDR2 SFDVKD. The ends lost 3 bases at V and 10 bases at J; junction bases unmatched: 7. The CDR3 is 14 residues long. The CDR3: CATSDTGRAKEQFF. CDR3 nucleotide sequence: TGTGCCACCAGTGATACCGGGAGGGCCAAGGAGCAGTTCTTC.

This clonotype occurred a few times. CDR3 sequence: CASSEGQPGADTQYF. CDR3 bases: TGTGCCAGCAGTGAGGGACAGCCTGGCGCAGATACGCAGTATTTT. The gene calls are TRBV6-2 or TRBV6-3 and TRBJ2-3; 7 bases are a match to TRBD1. V was clipped by 5 bases and J by 4 bases; unmatched bases: 9. Germline CDR1 reads MNHEY; CDR2 reads SVGEGT. The CDR3 is 15 amino acids.

This clonotype turned up a few times. The chain employs TRBV4-3 and TRBJ1-2; D might be TRBD1 (6 bases). Germline-derived CDR1 and CDR2 are LGHNA and YSLEER. Trimming removed 2 bases from V and 1 base from J, with 11 bases in between. The CDR3 is made up of 15 amino acids. The CDR3 is CASSQNYRDNYGYTF. CDR3 coding DNA: TGCGCCAGCAGCCAAAACTACAGGGATAACTATGGCTACACCTTC.

This clonotype was recorded at least ten times. This sequence joins TRBV7-9 and TRBJ1-1; perhaps TRBD1 as D (6 bases). From germline, CDR1 is SEHNR and CDR2 FQNEAQ (reference sequence). V lost 4 bases, J lost 0 bases, and 9 bases lay in between. The CDR3 spans 14 residues. CDR3 in DNA: TGTGCCAGCAGCTCACAGGGAATGAACACTGAAGCTTTCTTT. Protein sequence: CASSSQGMNTEAFF.

The chain joins TRBV5-6 to TRBJ2-1; 10 positions match TRBD1. The junction had 8 bases not matched to a gene; V was cut back by 4 bases and J by 4 bases. The CDR3 consists of 16 residues. The germline V gene has CDR1 SGHDT and CDR2 YYEEEE. The CDR3 coding sequence is TGTGCCAGCAGCCAGGACAGGGGGGGGAATTACAATGAGCAGTTCTTC. Translated: CASSQDRGGNYNEQFF.

This clonotype has more than one count but fewer than ten. The CDR3 sequence: CASSLGAGGIYEQYF. The CDR3 region has the DNA TGCGCCAGCAGCTTGGGCGCGGGGGGTATCTACGAGCAGTACTTC. The rearrangement links TRBV5-1 to TRBJ2-7; 8 bases are a match to TRBD2. Germline assignment: CDR1 SGHRS and CDR2 YFSETQ. V lost 0 bases to trimming and J lost 3 bases; unmatched junction nucleotides: 5. This CDR3 contains 15 residues.